The 10 T cell receptor beta chains listed next were all sequenced from one sample in a study of spatial heterogeneity in lung cancer. Indicated time point: blood at routine non-recurrence follow-up after resection. TCRdb reanalysed the 5' RACE reads using MiXCR and keeps one entry per CDR3 protein. The data show about 110,000 distinct CDR3 sequences, with about a tenth seen just once and around 24% held by the top ten. The material sequenced was PBMCs, taken at follow-up. These receptors all come from a female donor with early-stage non-small cell lung cancer.

This clonotype was counted many times. The V call is TRBV5-1, the J call TRBJ1-1; D ambiguous. V was pared by 6 bases and J by 8 bases, with 17 bases between. The CDR3 has 13 residues. Germline CDR1 SGHRS, CDR2 YFSETQ. CDR3 bases: TGCGCCAGCACCGACACACTGCTGACCGAAGCTTTCTTT. It is translated as CASTDTLLTEAFF.

In its sample, this clonotype was seen a few times. The genes are TRBV5-5 and TRBJ1-5; no reliable D call. Germline CDR1 is SGHKS and CDR2 is YYEKEE (reference sequence). The CDR3 runs 13 residues. The V end lost 2 bases, the J end lost 5 bases, and 8 bases lay between the germline ends. The CDR3 region has the DNA TGTGCCAGCAGCTTATCTCTCTATCAGCCCCAGCATTTT. Its translation: CASSLSLYQPQHF.

The chain recombines TRBV5-1 with TRBJ1-2; the D gene is possibly TRBD1 (6 bases). Germline V gives CDR1 SGHRS, CDR2 YFSETQ. V was shortened by 4 bases and J by 2 bases, with 18 bases between the two germline ends. The CDR3 length is 16 residues. The DNA for the CDR3 is TGCGCCAGCAGCCGGACTAAGACAGGTTTCAACTATGGCTACACCTTC. This sequence encodes CASSRTKTGFNYGYTF.

This clonotype has just a few counts. V and J are TRBV25-1 and TRBJ2-1; the D is unclear. Germline-derived CDR1 and CDR2 are MGHDK and SYGVNS. V gave up 5 bases and J gave up 4 bases, with 9 bases separating them. This CDR3 spans 13 amino acids. The CDR3 region is CASSFPPYNEQFF. The CDR3 bases are TGTGCCAGCAGTTTCCCTCCTTACAATGAGCAGTTCTTC.

The chain links TRBV19 to TRBJ1-1, with TRBD1 identical over 7 bases. Germline values: CDR1 LNHDA, CDR2 SQIVND (reference sequence). This CDR3 contains 14 residues. V shed 5 bases and J 0 bases; nucleotides not matched to a gene: 3. DNA of the CDR3: TGTGCCAGTAGTTCAGGACAGGTGAACACTGAAGCTTTCTTT. Encoded protein: CASSSGQVNTEAFF.

V usage is TRBV11-1 and J usage is TRBJ2-2; the D is unclear. The CDR3 length is 14 residues. V was pared by 6 bases and J by 6 bases, with 14 bases between. CDR1 SGHAT and CDR2 FQDESV come from the germline V gene (reference sequence). The CDR3 region is CASRVVSGPGELFF. In DNA, the CDR3 is TGTGCCAGCAGGGTAGTGAGTGGTCCCGGGGAGCTGTTTTTT.

This clonotype was seen many times. The chain is built from TRBV3-1 and TRBJ1-2, with D perhaps TRBD1 (5 bases). V was pared by 2 bases and J by 0 bases, with 7 bases between. CDR1 is LGHDT and CDR2 is YNNKEL in the germline V gene (reference sequence). This CDR3 has 14 residues. The CDR3 sequence: CASSQQGTNYGYTF. The CDR3 DNA sequence: TGTGCCAGCAGCCAACAGGGCACTAACTATGGCTACACCTTC.

This clonotype came up many times. The J gene is TRBJ1-4, the V gene TRBV19, with D tentatively TRBD1 (6 bases). The germline CDR1 and CDR2 sequences are LNHDA and SQIVND (reference sequence). V shed 2 bases and J shed 5 bases, with 12 bases lying between them. The CDR3 is 15 amino acids. The CDR3 sequence is CASSISGRGNEKLFF. CDR3 nucleotide sequence: TGTGCCAGTAGTATATCGGGCAGGGGCAATGAAAAACTGTTTTTT.

This clonotype was seen only a few times. The rearrangement links TRBV6-5 to TRBJ2-7; possibly TRBD2 for D (7 bases). This CDR3 is 14 amino acids long. V was cut by 7 bases and J by 1 base, with 14 bases left in between. Looked up from germline, CDR1 is MNHEY and CDR2 is SVGAGI. The CDR3 coding sequence is TGTGCCAGCATGCGGGGGCTAGAGTCCTACGAGCAGTACTTC. Translation gives CASMRGLESYEQYF.

This clonotype came up many times. The chain is built from TRBV6-5 and TRBJ2-5; possibly TRBD1 for D (7 bases). CDR3 size: 14 residues. Trimming shortened V by 6 bases and J by 4 bases, and 15 bases separated the two germline ends. The germline CDR1 and CDR2 sequences are MNHEY and SVGAGI. The CDR3 is CASRRQGAGETQYF. In DNA form, the CDR3 reads TGTGCCAGCAGACGACAGGGAGCGGGAGAGACCCAGTACTTC.